These 25 T cell receptor beta chains share one sample of origin, sequenced in a study of CD8+CD57+ T cells in acquired aplastic anemia (dated by TCRdb to 2016 to 2019). Instrument used: Illumina HiSeq 2000. Profiling of TCR beta VDJ combinations and CDR3 sequences used genomic DNA as the template. TCRdb's own reprocessing of the public reads used fastp at Q25 and MiXCR and kept productive beta chains. Every entry covers one CDR3 protein and lists the most common genes and DNA from its rows. For this sample the table gives hundreds of thousands of distinct CDR3 sequences, of which around three fifths were detected only once. The top ten constitute 7.5% to 9% of the sample. Sequencing was carried out using sorted CD4+, CD8+, or CD8+CD57+ T cells (not recorded which) from PBMCs. The receptor source for this set is a human donor with severe aplastic anemia or a healthy control (not recorded which).

This clonotype appeared many times. V gene TRBV7-3 combines with J gene TRBJ2-7; 9 nucleotides line up with TRBD1. V shed 7 bases, J shed 4 bases, and the junction held 5 bases outside the gene matches. The CDR3 length is 13 residues. The germline gives CDR1 SGHTA, CDR2 FQGTGA. The chain's CDR3 is CASIGQGKYEQYF. The CDR3 nucleotides are TGTGCCAGCATAGGACAGGGGAAATACGAGCAGTACTTC.

The sample holds many counts of this clonotype. The chain recombines TRBV27 with TRBJ2-7; D uncertain. Between the trimmed V and J ends, which lost 4 bases and 6 bases, there was a span of 13 bases. The length of the CDR3 is 13 residues. Germline-derived CDR1 and CDR2 are MNHEY and SMNVEV (reference sequence). This CDR3 reads CASSSQNAGEQYF. CDR3 DNA: TGTGCCAGCAGTTCCCAGAATGCTGGCGAGCAGTACTTC.

There are a few counts of this clonotype. This chain links TRBV10-3 with TRBJ2-1, with 10 bases matching TRBD2. The V and J ends lost 10 bases and 7 bases, in that order; junction bases with no gene match: 7. The CDR3 consists of 13 residues. Germline CDR1 ENHRY, CDR2 SYGVKD. In DNA, the CDR3 is TGTGCCAGTCTAGCGGGAGAAGGGAATGAGCAGTTCTTC. Protein: CASLAGEGNEQFF.

This clonotype was counted many times. This rearrangement joins TRBV9 to TRBJ1-2, with D possibly being TRBD1 (5 bases). Trimming shortened V by 0 bases and J by 7 bases, and 13 bases separated the two germline ends. CDR3 length: 14 residues. Germline V gene lookup returns CDR1 SGDLS and CDR2 YYNGEE. CDR3 in amino acids: CASSVAAGPSGYTF. CDR3 sequence (DNA): TGTGCCAGCAGCGTAGCTGCAGGGCCTAGTGGCTACACCTTC.

Comments on this clonotype: Since a much larger clone is just one base distant, this may be a read error. The chain joins TRBV11-1 to TRBJ2-1; TRBD2 agrees at 8 bases. The CDR3 covers 15 residues. The V segment lost 5 bases and the J segment 9 bases; nucleotides outside the gene matches: 12. Germline values: CDR1 SGHAT, CDR2 FQDESV (reference sequence). In DNA, the CDR3 is TGTGCCAGCAGCCCCGGGGAGCGGCGGGGGGTTGAGCAGTTCTTC. Translated: CASSPGERRGVEQFF. Variable domain in full (rest from reference TRBV11-1 and TRBJ2-1): EAEVAQSPRYKITEKSQAVAFWCDPISGHATLYWYRQILGQGPELLVQFQDESVVDDSQLPKDRFSAERLKGVDSTLKIQPAELGDSAMYLCASSPGERRGVEQFFGPGTRLTVL.

This clonotype was counted at least ten times. V gene TRBV29-1 combines with J gene TRBJ1-1, with D maybe TRBD1 (5 bases). Trimming took off 1 base at V and 3 bases at J, with 9 bases between the two ends. CDR3 length: 13 amino acids. The germline V gene encodes CDR1 SQVTM and CDR2 ANQGSEA. The CDR3 sequence: CSVEGGGDTEAFF. The CDR3 coding sequence is TGCAGCGTTGAAGGGGGGGGGGACACTGAAGCTTTCTTT.

The V and J genes are TRBV5-1 and TRBJ1-3; no clear D gene. The germline V and J ends were trimmed by 5 bases and 0 bases, with 6 bases remaining between them. Per the germline V gene, CDR1 is SGHRS and CDR2 is YFSETQ. The CDR3 covers 13 residues. The DNA of the CDR3 is TGCGCCAGCAGGGAGTACTCTGGAAACACCATATATTTT. Translation gives CASREYSGNTIYF.

The sample holds many counts of this clonotype. This chain uses TRBV5-8 with TRBJ1-1, with TRBD1 as a possible D gene (6 bases). Looked up from germline, CDR1 is SGHTS and CDR2 is YDEGEE. Between the trimmed V and J ends, which lost 4 bases and 2 bases, there was a span of 12 bases. This CDR3 spans 14 amino acids. The CDR3 sequence: CASSVLQGNTEAFF. Written as DNA, the CDR3 is TGTGCCAGCAGCGTACTACAGGGCAACACTGAAGCTTTCTTT.

The sample holds many counts of this clonotype. The V and J genes are TRBV7-9 and TRBJ1-1; 7 positions match TRBD1. After removal of 5 bases from V and 6 bases from J, the junction contained 3 bases not matched to a gene. The length of the CDR3 is 12 residues. Germline V lookup: CDR1 SEHNR, CDR2 FQNEAQ (reference sequence). CDR3 protein: CASSPQGAEAFF. The CDR3 DNA is TGTGCCAGCAGCCCTCAGGGGGCTGAAGCTTTCTTT.

V and J are TRBV6-4 and TRBJ2-1; 9 bases fit TRBD2. Germline CDR1 is MRHNA and CDR2 is SNTAGT. This CDR3 contains 15 residues. The junction had 8 bases not matched to a gene; V was cut back by 5 bases and J by 6 bases. CDR3 residues: CASSLSGGQSNEQFF. The CDR3 DNA follows: TGTGCCAGCAGTCTAAGCGGGGGGCAGAGCAATGAGCAGTTCTTC.

The chain has TRBV19 and TRBJ1-5, with 7 bases fitting TRBD1. V lost 4 bases, J lost 6 bases, and 3 bases stayed unmatched. CDR3 length: 13 amino acids. Germline CDR1 reads LNHDA; CDR2 reads SQIVND (reference sequence). The CDR3 is CASSTTGPQPQHF. Written as DNA, the CDR3 is TGTGCCAGTAGTACGACAGGGCCTCAGCCCCAGCATTTT.

The rearrangement uses TRBV6-1 and TRBJ1-3, with 10 bases matching TRBD1. This CDR3 spans 13 amino acids. Per the germline V gene, CDR1 is MNHNS and CDR2 is SASEGT. Unmatched junction bases numbered 2, after V lost 3 bases and J lost 9 bases. The CDR3: CASSEWTGGTIYF. The CDR3 DNA is TGTGCCAGCAGTGAGTGGACAGGGGGCACCATATATTTT.

This clonotype was picked up many times. The chain employs TRBV20-1 and TRBJ2-2, with D possibly TRBD2 on 5 matching bases. Germline CDR1 is DFQATT and CDR2 is SNEGSKA (reference sequence). This CDR3 is 15 amino acids long. Trimming removed 5 bases at V and 7 bases at J, with 20 bases between. This CDR3 reads CSAPFAGLFNGELFF. The CDR3, as DNA: TGCAGTGCTCCCTTTGCTGGACTCTTTAACGGGGAGCTGTTTTTT.

The V call is TRBV29-1, the J call TRBJ1-1, with D uncertain. V lost 0 bases and J 3 bases, leaving 14 bases between the germline ends. This CDR3 comprises 15 residues. Germline CDR1 and CDR2: SQVTM and ANQGSEA. The CDR3 loop reads CSVEDTPESYTEAFF. CDR3 coding DNA: TGCAGCGTTGAAGATACCCCGGAAAGCTACACTGAAGCTTTCTTT.

V and J are TRBV10-3 and TRBJ2-3; D gene uncertain. CDR1 is ENHRY and CDR2 is SYGVKD in the germline V gene. The CDR3 sequence is 12 residues long. Trimming left V 6 bases short and J 0 bases short, with 4 bases between. The CDR3 DNA reads as TGTGCCATCAGCGGGAGCACAGATACGCAGTATTTT. It translates to CAISGSTDTQYF.

The rearrangement uses TRBV2 and TRBJ1-5; no clear D gene. Germline loops: CDR1 SNHLY, CDR2 FYNNEI. The CDR3 consists of 14 residues. V lost 0 bases to trimming and J lost 2 bases, with 5 bases between them. Here the CDR3 DNA reads TGTGCCAGCAGTGAAGCACTGGGCAATCAGCCCCAGCATTTT. Residues: CASSEALGNQPQHF. The whole variable domain, remainder taken from reference TRBV2 and TRBJ1-5, is EPEVTQTPSHQVTQMGQEVILRCVPISNHLYFYWYRQILGQKVEFLVSFYNNEISEKSEIFDDQFSVERPDGSNFTLKIRSTKLEDSAMYFCASSEALGNQPQHFGDGTRLSIL.

V is TRBV10-3 and J is TRBJ1-6; D gene uncertain. Germline-derived CDR1 and CDR2 are ENHRY and SYGVKD. V was cut by 2 bases and J by 10 bases, with 9 bases left in between. The CDR3 is 13 residues long. CDR3 in DNA: TGTGCCATCAGTGAGGAACTGGAGTCACCCCTCCACTTT. It encodes CAISEELESPLHF.

The chain recombines TRBV10-3 with TRBJ2-7; 11 bases fit TRBD2. CDR3 size: 15 residues. V lost 7 bases and J lost 4; bases outside the gene matches: 9. Germline V gene sequence: CDR1 ENHRY, CDR2 SYGVKD. The CDR3 DNA sequence: TGTGCCATCATCCGACTAGCGGGGCCCATATACGAGCAGTACTTC. It encodes CAIIRLAGPIYEQYF.

The V and J genes are TRBV20-1 and TRBJ1-1; maybe TRBD1 (5 bases). Trimming stripped 8 bases from V and 5 bases from J, with 15 bases between. Germline CDR1 reads DFQATT; CDR2 reads SNEGSKA (reference sequence). The CDR3 contains 12 residues. This chain's CDR3 is CSSRRGATEAFF. CDR3 DNA: TGCAGTTCCAGGAGGGGAGCGACTGAAGCTTTCTTT.

V is TRBV2 and J is TRBJ2-7, with TRBD1 identical over 7 bases. CDR3 length: 14 residues. Germline CDR1 and CDR2: SNHLY and FYNNEI. V was pared by 6 bases and J by 0 bases, with 5 bases of the junction left unmatched. CDR3 coding DNA: TGTGCCAGCAGAGGGACAGCTCTCTCCTACGAGCAGTACTTC. Amino acids: CASRGTALSYEQYF. Full variable domain (remainder filled in from reference TRBV2 and TRBJ2-7): EPEVTQTPSHQVTQMGQEVILRCVPISNHLYFYWYRQILGQKVEFLVSFYNNEISEKSEIFDDQFSVERPDGSNFTLKIRSTKLEDSAMYFCASRGTALSYEQYFGPGTRLTVT.

This clonotype was counted only a few times. A read error may produce the germline difference seen at one junction end. The chain couples TRBV5-6 to TRBJ1-1, with no clear D. The CDR3 is made up of 12 amino acids. Looked up from germline, CDR1 is SGHDT and CDR2 is YYEEEE. The CDR3 sequence: CASSFRDTGAFF. The CDR3 DNA follows: TGTGCCAGCAGCTTCAGAGACACTGGAGCTTTCTTT.

This clonotype appeared a few times. V gene TRBV20-1 combines with J gene TRBJ1-5; D is ambiguous. The V end lost 0 bases, the J end lost 0 bases, and 9 bases lay between the germline ends. Germline V CDR1 and CDR2: DFQATT, SNEGSKA (reference sequence). The CDR3 totals 15 residues. The CDR3 DNA sequence: TGCAGTGCTAGAGACAACAGATTTAGCAATCAGCCCCAGCATTTT. Translated: CSARDNRFSNQPQHF.

The rearrangement links TRBV19 to TRBJ1-5; 9 bases are a match to TRBD1. V trimming: 6 bases; J trimming: 5 bases; junction bases outside the gene matches: 8. The CDR3 spans 15 residues. Germline CDR1 and CDR2: LNHDA and SQIVND (reference sequence). The CDR3 DNA follows: TGTGCCAGTAGGCCGGGACAGGGATTGTATCAGCCCCAGCATTTT. It yields the protein CASRPGQGLYQPQHF.

V and J are TRBV20-1 and TRBJ2-7, with D possibly TRBD1 on 6 matching bases. The tail of the sequence fits TRBJ2-5 better, so the J call may be wrong. This CDR3 is built from 14 residues. The germline gives CDR1 DFQATT, CDR2 SNEGSKA (reference sequence). CDR3 protein: CSAREDRIQETQYF. The CDR3 DNA is TGCAGTGCTAGAGAGGACAGAATACAAGAGACCCAGTACTTC.

The chain recombines TRBV10-1 with TRBJ2-1; D uncertain. This CDR3 spans 13 amino acids. V was shortened by 2 bases and J by 9 bases, with 11 bases between the two germline ends. CDR1 is WNHNN and CDR2 is SYGVQD in the germline V gene (reference sequence). CDR3 sequence (DNA): TGCGCCAGCAGTGAGCCTCCTGTCGGTGAGCAGTTCTTC. Amino acids: CASSEPPVGEQFF.